Below, 29 T cell receptor beta chains from the same sample are listed, as sequenced in a study of identical twins' blood T cells. MiXCR, applied by TCRdb to the 5' RACE reads, yields one record per CDR3 protein. The sample has 400,000 or so distinct CDR3 sequences, around 30% seen once. The specimen was PBMCs. The receptors stem from a woman aged 18-55 years in good health.

This clonotype was counted between two and nine times. The V call is TRBV7-8, the J call TRBJ2-7; possibly TRBD2 for D (6 bases). The ends were cut back, 9 bases at V and 0 bases at J, with 18 bases in the middle. This CDR3 has 15 amino acids. CDR1 SGHVS and CDR2 FQNEAQ come from the germline V gene. CDR3 protein: CASHPSSVISYEQYF. CDR3 nucleotide sequence: TGTGCCAGTCACCCTTCTAGCGTAATCTCCTACGAGCAGTACTTC.

This chain joins TRBV20-1 and TRBJ1-5; D unclear. Germline-derived CDR1 and CDR2 are DFQATT and SNEGSKA (reference sequence). Trimming pared 6 bases from V and 0 bases from J, leaving 12 bases between. CDR3 length: 14 amino acids. CDR3 coding DNA: TGCAGTGCCCAAGGAGGCTATAGCAATCAGCCCCAGCATTTT. Its protein product is CSAQGGYSNQPQHF.

This clonotype was seen ten or more times. V and J are TRBV20-1 and TRBJ2-1; 8 bases agree with TRBD2. Germline V gives CDR1 DFQATT, CDR2 SNEGSKA (reference sequence). J was trimmed by 8 bases and V by 5 bases; bases with no gene match: 20. The CDR3 length is 17 residues. In DNA form, the CDR3 reads TGCAGTGCTCCCAAAACCCAGCGGGAGTGGAAGAGGGATGAGCAGTTCTTC. The encoded protein is CSAPKTQREWKRDEQFF.

This clonotype was counted between two and nine times. This chain uses TRBV29-1 with TRBJ1-1; the match to TRBD1 covers 7 bases. With V trimmed by 5 bases and J by 4 bases, 7 bases remained unmatched. Germline assignment: CDR1 SQVTM and CDR2 ANQGSEA. The CDR3 is made up of 13 amino acids. The CDR3 protein is CSVLTGTVTEAFF. CDR3 bases: TGCAGCGTTTTGACAGGGACGGTCACTGAAGCTTTCTTT.

In the case of this clonotype: One base away lies a much larger clone, so this may be a sequencing read error. V usage is TRBV24-1 and J usage is TRBJ2-3; either TRBD1 or TRBD2 may supply D (5 bases each). Germline V gene lookup returns CDR1 KGHDR and CDR2 SFDVKD. The CDR3 contains 14 residues. The CDR3 is CVTSEKGTGDTQYF. DNA for the CDR3: TGTGTCACCAGTGAAAAGGGGACGGGAGATACGCAGTATTTT.

Concerning this clonotype itself: The junction and the germline gene differ at one end; a read error may be behind it. CDR3 protein: CSVGVAGIGTHYF. In DNA, the CDR3 is TGCAGCGTTGGGGTAGCGGGGATAGGTACGCATTATTTT. The gene calls are TRBV29-1 and TRBJ2-3; 8 nucleotides agree with TRBD2. Germline loops: CDR1 SQVTM, CDR2 ANQGSEA. There are 13 residues in the CDR3.

CDR3 in amino acids: CSARDNPSEQYF. CDR3 nucleotide sequence: TGCAGTGCTAGAGATAACCCCAGCGAGCAGTACTTC. The rearrangement uses TRBV20-1 and TRBJ2-7; D is ambiguous. The V end was cut by 0 bases, the J end by 6 bases, with 9 bases between. The CDR3 has 12 residues. Germline V lookup: CDR1 DFQATT, CDR2 SNEGSKA (reference sequence).

V gene TRBV5-1 combines with J gene TRBJ2-1; TRBD1 aligns across 7 bases. Germline assignment: CDR1 SGHRS and CDR2 YFSETQ. The length of the CDR3 is 14 residues. V gave up 2 bases and J gave up 7 bases; unmatched junction bases: 6. CDR3 residues: CASSFQGQTNEQFF. Written as DNA, the CDR3 is TGCGCCAGCAGCTTTCAGGGACAGACTAATGAGCAGTTCTTC.

This clonotype has a handful of counts. The chain uses TRBV5-1 and TRBJ1-2; D unclear. The CDR3 runs 16 residues. The germline V gene has CDR1 SGHRS and CDR2 YFSETQ. Trimming shortened V by 0 bases and J by 4 bases, and 16 bases separated the two germline ends. CDR3 residues: CASSLAPDGKVYGYTF. DNA of the CDR3: TGCGCCAGCAGCTTGGCGCCAGACGGAAAAGTCTATGGCTACACCTTC. Together with reference TRBV5-1 and TRBJ1-2, the CDR3 gives the full variable domain: KAGVTQTPRYLIKTRGQQVTLSCSPISGHRSVSWYQQTPGQGLQFLFEYFSETQRNKGNFPGRFSGRQFSNSRSEMNVSTLELGDSALYLCASSLAPDGKVYGYTFGSGTRLTVV.

Only a few counts were recorded for this clonotype. The rearrangement joins TRBV19 to TRBJ1-5, with 8 bases matching TRBD1. The CDR3 loop spans 15 amino acids. J lost 0 bases, V lost 5 bases, and 3 bases had no gene match. Germline loops: CDR1 LNHDA, CDR2 SQIVND (reference sequence). The CDR3 sequence: CASSGQGASNQPQHF. The CDR3 DNA sequence: TGTGCCAGTAGTGGACAGGGTGCTAGCAATCAGCCCCAGCATTTT.

The chain joins TRBV30 to TRBJ2-3; D gene ambiguous. Trimming shortened V by 4 bases and J by 1 base, and 12 bases separated the two germline ends. CDR1 and CDR2 from the germline V gene are GTSNPN and SVGIG (reference sequence). This CDR3 region has 14 residues. The CDR3 sequence is CAWNRRGGTDTQYF. CDR3 nucleotide sequence: TGTGCCTGGAACCGGCGAGGCGGCACAGATACGCAGTATTTT.

The sample holds a few counts of this clonotype. The chain employs TRBV4-2 and TRBJ1-1; D may be TRBD1 (5 bases). The ends were cut back, 0 bases at V and 1 base at J, with 9 bases in the middle. Per germline, CDR1 LGHNA and CDR2 YNFKEQ. The CDR3 runs to 15 residues. The CDR3 DNA reads as TGTGCCAGCAGCCAAGATTTGGGGGAGAACACTGAAGCTTTCTTT. It translates to CASSQDLGENTEAFF.

This chain links TRBV6-2 or TRBV6-3 with TRBJ1-1, with D possibly TRBD1 on 6 matching bases. Deletions cut 2 bases from V and 0 bases from J, with 13 bases between. Germline-derived CDR1 and CDR2 are MNHEY and SVGEGT. This CDR3 has 16 residues. The CDR3 DNA reads TGTGCCAGCAGTTACCTTCAGACAGGCATGAACACTGAAGCTTTCTTT. Amino acids: CASSYLQTGMNTEAFF.

The chain recombines TRBV2 with TRBJ2-7, with D perhaps TRBD2 (6 bases). The V end was cut by 8 bases, the J end by 3 bases, with 23 bases between. The germline gives CDR1 SNHLY, CDR2 FYNNEI. This CDR3 is 16 amino acids long. The CDR3 nucleotides are TGTGCCAGCGTATTCTCTTCCCGGCGGGGAAACTACGAGCAGTACTTC. Amino acids: CASVFSSRRGNYEQYF. The full variable domain, rest sourced from reference TRBV2 and TRBJ2-7, is EPEVTQTPSHQVTQMGQEVILRCVPISNHLYFYWYRQILGQKVEFLVSFYNNEISEKSEIFDDQFSVERPDGSNFTLKIRSTKLEDSAMYFCASVFSSRRGNYEQYFGPGTRLTVT.

This clonotype was observed a few times. The chain employs TRBV7-9 and TRBJ1-2, with 7 bases fitting TRBD1. CDR1 is SEHNR, CDR2 FQNEAQ, per germline (reference sequence). V gave up 3 bases and J gave up 4 bases; unmatched junction bases: 5. The CDR3 covers 14 residues. CDR3 bases: TGTGCCAGCAGCTTTGGGGGACAGATCTATGGCTACACCTTC. The encoded protein is CASSFGGQIYGYTF.

V usage is TRBV29-1 and J usage is TRBJ2-5; a weak D match, TRBD2 (5 bases). This CDR3 comprises 12 residues. V lost 0 bases to trimming and J lost 5 bases, with 7 bases between them. Germline loops: CDR1 SQVTM, CDR2 ANQGSEA. The CDR3 reads CSVEEGGETQYF. The DNA of the CDR3 is TGCAGCGTTGAAGAGGGCGGGGAGACCCAGTACTTC.

The V gene is TRBV19, the J gene TRBJ1-5, with D unresolved. V was shortened by 3 bases and J by 0 bases, with 12 bases between the two germline ends. CDR1 and CDR2 (germline): LNHDA, SQIVND (reference sequence). The CDR3 has 16 residues. The CDR3 nucleotides read TGTGCCAGTAGTATTGGAACAGTCTATAGCAATCAGCCCCAGCATTTT. This gives the protein CASSIGTVYSNQPQHF.

This chain uses TRBV25-1 with TRBJ1-2; no clear D gene. CDR1 is MGHDK and CDR2 is SYGVNS in the germline V gene. Deletions cut 1 base from V and 4 bases from J, with 16 bases between. This CDR3 is 16 amino acids long. In nucleotides, the CDR3 is TGTGCCAGCAGTGAATTGGTCACTGGGCCGTCCTATGGCTACACCTTC. Translated: CASSELVTGPSYGYTF.

Only a few counts were recorded for this clonotype. The V and J genes are TRBV7-9 and TRBJ2-2; D unresolved. Per the germline V gene, CDR1 is SEHNR and CDR2 is FQNEAQ (reference sequence). V dropped 5 bases and J dropped 7 bases, with 8 bases sitting between them. This CDR3 contains 12 residues. CDR3 DNA: TGTGCCAGCAGCCTAAACGTCGGGGAGCTGTTTTTT. This codes for CASSLNVGELFF.

The rearrangement uses TRBV7-9 and TRBJ1-2; D call uncertain. CDR1 is SEHNR and CDR2 is FQNEAQ in the germline V gene (reference sequence). V lost 5 bases, J lost 0 bases, and 16 bases lay in between. CDR3 size: 16 residues. This chain's CDR3 is CASSAFMIPANYGYTF. Written as DNA, the CDR3 is TGTGCCAGCAGCGCGTTCATGATACCCGCTAACTATGGCTACACCTTC.

This clonotype showed up just a few times. This chain connects TRBV7-2 to TRBJ1-1, with TRBD1 matching over 9 bases. The germline gives CDR1 SGHTA, CDR2 FQGNSA. J was trimmed by 7 bases and V by 7 bases; bases with no gene match: 7. This CDR3 comprises 13 residues. In nucleotides, the CDR3 is TGTGCCAGCACCACCGGGACAGGGTTTGAAGCTTTCTTT. Its translation: CASTTGTGFEAFF.

The V gene is TRBV10-3, the J gene TRBJ1-2, with D possibly being TRBD1 (6 bases). Germline loops: CDR1 ENHRY, CDR2 SYGVKD. CDR3 size: 14 residues. V was trimmed by 3 bases and J by 4 bases, leaving 12 bases between them. The DNA for the CDR3 is TGTGCCATCAGTGACTCGACAGGATTCTATGGCTACACCTTC. Encoded protein: CAISDSTGFYGYTF.

The table lists this clonotype with many counts. The J gene is TRBJ2-7, the V gene TRBV20-1, with 9 bases that match TRBD2. The CDR3 length is 13 residues. J was trimmed by 7 bases and V by 3 bases; bases with no gene match: 7. Per germline, CDR1 DFQATT and CDR2 SNEGSKA (reference sequence). For the CDR3, the DNA is TGCAGTGCTAGCCTAGCGGGAAGGAGGGAGCAGTACTTC. It is translated as CSASLAGRREQYF.

This clonotype was recorded only once. Compared with germline, one end of the junction differs, possibly owing to a read error. V usage is TRBV28 and J usage is TRBJ2-5; D uncertain. This CDR3 contains 15 residues. Germline-derived CDR1 and CDR2 are MDHEN and SYDVKM. CDR3 nucleotides: TGTGCCAGCAGTTTAAGAGGACGTGCACAAGAGACCCAATACTTC. Its translation: CASSLRGRAQETQYF.

The genes are TRBV29-1 and TRBJ2-4; TRBD1 agrees at 7 bases. After removal of 8 bases from V and 8 bases from J, the junction contained 9 bases not matched to a gene. From germline, CDR1 is SQVTM and CDR2 ANQGSEA. CDR3 length equals 12 residues. CDR3 nucleotides: TGCAGCACGAAGACAGGGACGGACATTCAGTACTTC. It encodes CSTKTGTDIQYF.

The V gene is TRBV12-3 or TRBV12-4, the J gene TRBJ1-1; possible D gene TRBD1, 6 bases. CDR3 length: 14 residues. V dropped 7 bases and J dropped 7 bases, with 19 bases sitting between them. The CDR3: CASITNGGAGEAFF. The CDR3 nucleotides are TGTGCCAGCATCACCAATGGGGGGGCTGGTGAAGCTTTCTTT.

About this clonotype itself: Germline is not matched at one junction end, which may reflect a read error. The chain recombines TRBV5-1 with TRBJ1-6; D perhaps matches TRBD1 (6 bases). This CDR3 contains 15 residues. Germline CDR1 reads SGHRS; CDR2 reads YFSETQ. The CDR3: CTSSLDSIRNSPLHF. CDR3 sequence (DNA): TGCACCAGCAGCCTGGACAGCATAAGGAATTCACCCCTCCACTTT.

The chain combines TRBV4-1 with TRBJ1-5; TRBD1 aligns across 8 bases. With V trimmed by 0 bases and J by 3 bases, 4 bases remained unmatched. CDR1 MGHRA and CDR2 YSYEKL come from the germline V gene. This CDR3 contains 16 residues. CDR3 loop: CASSQEMGQDNQPQHF. DNA of the CDR3: TGCGCCAGCAGCCAAGAGATGGGACAGGACAATCAGCCCCAGCATTTT.

This rearrangement joins TRBV14 to TRBJ1-5; 10 nucleotides agree with TRBD1. With 5 bases clipped from V and 3 bases from J, the junction kept 13 bases outside the gene matches. The germline V gene encodes CDR1 SGHDN and CDR2 FVKESK. The CDR3 totals 18 residues. This CDR3 is CASSDKGQGIVPNQPQHF. CDR3 nucleotide sequence: TGTGCCAGCAGCGATAAGGGACAGGGGATTGTTCCCAATCAGCCCCAGCATTTT.